This T cell receptor beta chain was captured by sequencing in a study of cytomegalovirus exposure and HLA in healthy donors. Broader study findings: It was reported that the classifier diagnosed cytomegalovirus status with high specificity and sensitivity in both the original and validation cohorts.

It was with 60 Vbeta and 13 Jbeta primers that the PCR ran. Sequenced by immunoSEQ multiplex PCR; TCRdb stores in-frame clones only, minus some. The sample includes about 130,000 clones, about 64% of them seen just once. The CDR3 is 13 residues long. Germline V gene data show CDR1 as MNHEY and CDR2 as SMNVEV (reference sequence). Healthy bone marrow donors supplied every sample. Concerning this clone: The antigen is unknown.

The V and J genes are TRBV27 and TRBJ2-5; possibly TRBD1 for D (5 bases). With the DNA end fitting TRBJ2-7 better, the J assignment may be wrong. The specimen was PBMCs. The sequence was obtained from a woman aged 40 to 55 in good health and CMV-seronegative. CDR3 nucleotides: TGTGCCAGCAGTGCCAGGGTGGGGAACGAGCAGTACTTC. This encodes CASSARVGNEQYF.